The following is a TCR beta chain sequence with its context. Its matching antigen is unknown. These data come from a study of CD4 T cells in relation to SARS-CoV-2 and coronaviruses. Study overall: Crossreactive spike epitopes shared across donors were mapped to their HLA restriction.

Sequencing used immunoSEQ multiplex PCR; TCRdb keeps in-frame clones, though not all of them. Of under 65,000 clones listed, roughly 85% are singletons. Trimming cost V 8 bases and J 1 base, with 14 bases left between them. The CDR3 consists of 14 residues. CDR1 is WSHSY, CDR2 SAAADI, per germline. Study results and caveats: The assay detects memory recall responses, not culture-primed primary responses. This crossreactivity analysis covered spike protein alone, no other viral proteins.

Before the COVID-19 pandemic, during about 2011-2019, CD4+ T cells were taken from unexposed donors. CD4 enrichment then naive enrichment separated naive from memory CD4+ cells. This sequence joins TRBV10-2 and TRBJ2-5, with D perhaps TRBD1 (5 bases). Sequenced input: memory CD4+ T cells from PBMCs. This receptor was taken from a human donor in good health. CDR3 amino acids: CASGHGRRQETQYF. Here the CDR3 DNA reads TGCGCCAGCGGACACGGGCGGCGCCAAGAGACCCAGTACTTC.